The 24 T cell receptor beta chains given below trace back to one sample, sequenced in a study of blood T cell repertoires in COVID-19. Clones were read by immunoSEQ multiplex PCR, and TCRdb kept only the in-frame ones, dropping some. Among roughly 310,000 clones listed, roughly 90% were seen once. Sequencing used peripheral blood. The receptor source for this set is a woman in her 30s with COVID-19, enrolled during active disease.

The CDR3 is CASSLARLGQGYEQFF. The CDR3 DNA reads as TGCGCCAGCAGCTTGGCCAGACTGGGACAGGGCTATGAGCAGTTCTTC. V usage is TRBV5-1 and J usage is TRBJ2-1; 9 nucleotides match TRBD1. The CDR3 sequence is 16 residues long. Germline CDR1 is SGHRS and CDR2 is YFSETQ. V shed 0 bases and J 8 bases; nucleotides not matched to a gene: 9.

The rearrangement links TRBV3-1 (or the pseudogene TRBV3-2) to TRBJ2-5; tentatively, D is TRBD1 (5 bases). The V gene lost 2 bases and the J gene lost 5 bases, with 18 bases spanning the gap. Germline CDR1 reads LGHDT; CDR2 reads YNNKEL (reference sequence). The CDR3 contains 16 residues. DNA for the CDR3: TGTGCCAGCAGCCAACGTGACAGAATTCCTGAGGAGACCCAGTACTTC. Translated: CASSQRDRIPEETQYF.

This clone was recorded a few times. This chain joins TRBV2 and TRBJ1-3; D perhaps matches TRBD1 (5 bases). The CDR3 loop spans 15 amino acids. Trimming took off 7 bases at V and 1 base at J, with 14 bases between the two ends. Germline V CDR1 and CDR2: SNHLY, FYNNEI. The CDR3: CASIGLGPSGNTIYF. The DNA of the CDR3 is TGTGCCAGCATCGGCTTGGGGCCATCTGGAAACACCATATATTTT.

V is TRBV5-1 and J is TRBJ2-4; 13 bases match TRBD2. This CDR3 has 17 amino acids. Germline CDR1 is SGHRS and CDR2 is YFSETQ. The trim removed 0 bases at V and 8 bases at J, leaving 8 bases unmatched. The CDR3 coding sequence is TGCGCCAGCAGCTTGGAGGGACTAGCGGGACGGGGGGACATTCAGTACTTC. This codes for CASSLEGLAGRGDIQYF.

J is TRBJ2-1 and V is TRBV7-2; TRBD2 matches at 8 bases. This CDR3 region has 15 residues. Germline values: CDR1 SGHTA, CDR2 FQGNSA. The V segment lost 1 base and the J segment 3 bases; nucleotides outside the gene matches: 2. CDR3 DNA sequence: TGTGCCAGCAGCTTAGTAGCGGGACACTACAATGAGCAGTTCTTC. It is translated as CASSLVAGHYNEQFF.

This sequence joins TRBV28 and TRBJ2-2; 7 nucleotides match TRBD1. Germline values: CDR1 MDHEN, CDR2 SYDVKM. With 6 bases clipped from V and 4 bases from J, the junction kept 5 bases outside the gene matches. The CDR3 sequence is 14 residues long. CDR3 nucleotide sequence: TGTGCCAGCAGAAAAGAGGGGGCCACCGGGGAGCTGTTTTTT. Translation: CASRKEGATGELFF. Full variable domain (rest looked up from reference TRBV28 and TRBJ2-2): DVKVTQSSRYLVKRTGEKVFLECVQDMDHENMFWYRQDPGLGLRLIYFSYDVKMKEKGDIPEGYSVSREKKERFSLILESASTNQTSMYLCASRKEGATGELFFGEGSRLTVL.

V and J are TRBV19 and TRBJ2-2; no clear D. Trimming left V 8 bases short and J 3 bases short, with 10 bases between. Per the germline V gene, CDR1 is LNHDA and CDR2 is SQIVND (reference sequence). This CDR3 spans 13 amino acids. The CDR3 DNA reads as TGTGCCAGTCCCAAGCCCTACACCGGGGAGCTGTTTTTT. Translated, it gives CASPKPYTGELFF. Full variable domain (rest looked up from reference TRBV19 and TRBJ2-2): DGGITQSPKYLFRKEGQNVTLSCEQNLNHDAMYWYRQDPGQGLRLIYYSQIVNDFQKGDIAEGYSVSREKKESFPLTVTSAQKNPTAFYLCASPKPYTGELFFGEGSRLTVL.

CDR3 DNA: TGCAGCGTCGCGACAGGGGCCTACACTGAAGCTTTCTTT. Translating it yields CSVATGAYTEAFF. The chain couples TRBV29-1 to TRBJ1-1; 8 nucleotides agree with TRBD1. Germline V gene lookup returns CDR1 SQVTM and CDR2 ANQGSEA. The CDR3 extends over 13 amino acids. Trimming at V came to 6 bases and at J to 3 bases, leaving 6 bases not matched to a gene.

The V gene is TRBV9, the J gene TRBJ2-2; 7 nucleotides line up with TRBD2. This CDR3 is 17 amino acids long. V shed 4 bases, J shed 0 bases, and the junction held 9 bases outside the gene matches. Looked up from germline, CDR1 is SGDLS and CDR2 is YYNGEE. The CDR3 here is CASSPPMGGTNTGELFF. The CDR3 DNA reads TGTGCCAGCAGCCCCCCAATGGGGGGGACGAACACCGGGGAGCTGTTTTTT.

This chain links TRBV7-9 with TRBJ2-3; 7 nucleotides align to TRBD2. The CDR3 contains 16 residues. V shed 5 bases, J shed 2 bases, and the junction held 10 bases outside the gene matches. The germline CDR1 and CDR2 sequences are SEHNR and FQNEAQ (reference sequence). In DNA, the CDR3 is TGTGCCAGCAGCACCCGGGCTAGCGGATTCACAGATACGCAGTATTTT. It translates to CASSTRASGFTDTQYF.

The chain joins TRBV18 to TRBJ2-7; perhaps TRBD2 as D (6 bases). The V end lost 4 bases, the J end lost 7 bases, and 14 bases lay between the germline ends. CDR1 and CDR2 (germline): KGHSH, LQKENI. The CDR3 length is 13 residues. CDR3 amino acids: CASSLDYSGEQYF. The CDR3 nucleotides are TGTGCCAGCTCACTGGACTATTCGGGTGAGCAGTACTTC. Filled out from reference TRBV18 and TRBJ2-7, the complete variable domain reads NAGVMQNPRHLVRRRGQEARLRCSPMKGHSHVYWYRQLPEEGLKFMVYLQKENIIDESGMPKERFSAEFPKEGPSILRIQQVVRGDSAAYFCASSLDYSGEQYFGPGTRLTVT.

This chain connects TRBV27 to TRBJ1-2; TRBD1 matches at 10 bases. V dropped 7 bases and J dropped 3; count of bases not matched to a gene: 5. Germline CDR1 MNHEY, CDR2 SMNVEV (reference sequence). This CDR3 has 14 residues. This chain's CDR3 is CASTMTGGHYGYTF. Written as DNA, the CDR3 is TGTGCCAGCACCATGACAGGGGGCCACTATGGCTACACCTTC.

The V call is TRBV5-1, the J call TRBJ2-3; D might be TRBD1 (6 bases). Germline CDR1 and CDR2: SGHRS and YFSETQ. Trimming removed 3 bases from V and 2 bases from J, with 19 bases in between. The CDR3 covers 17 residues. CDR3 protein: CASSSTSSWGLTDTQYF. DNA of the CDR3: TGCGCCAGCAGCTCCACCTCCTCTTGGGGGCTCACAGATACGCAGTATTTT.

The V gene is TRBV4-1, the J gene TRBJ1-1; TRBD1 aligns across 9 bases. Germline V gene lookup returns CDR1 MGHRA and CDR2 YSYEKL. The CDR3 covers 18 residues. CDR3 residues: CAQPRSRDRVSLNTEAFF. The CDR3 nucleotides read TGCGCTCAGCCAAGGTCTAGGGACAGGGTAAGTTTGAACACTGAAGCTTTCTTT.

V is TRBV7-9 and J is TRBJ2-1, with 11 positions matching TRBD2. This CDR3 has 15 amino acids. CDR1 is SEHNR and CDR2 is FQNEAQ in the germline V gene (reference sequence). V trimming: 5 bases; J trimming: 6 bases; junction bases outside the gene matches: 6. CDR3 protein: CASSPRLAGFNEQFF. In DNA, the CDR3 is TGTGCCAGCAGCCCCAGACTAGCGGGGTTCAATGAGCAGTTCTTC.

V usage is TRBV27 and J usage is TRBJ1-3; 7 nucleotides line up with TRBD1. The CDR3 is 16 residues long. Germline CDR1 is MNHEY and CDR2 is SMNVEV (reference sequence). V lost 2 bases, J lost 2 bases, and 6 bases stayed unmatched. The CDR3 spells CASSLGQGDAGNTIYF. DNA for the CDR3: TGTGCCAGCAGTTTAGGGCAGGGGGACGCTGGAAACACCATATATTTT.

This clone has more than one count but fewer than ten. The chain combines TRBV7-2 with TRBJ2-7; 8 bases map to TRBD2. CDR1 and CDR2 from the germline V gene are SGHTA and FQGNSA. The CDR3 is 16 amino acids. The ends lost 4 bases at V and 5 bases at J; junction bases unmatched: 13. The CDR3 sequence: CASSSNPGTSWNEQYF. The CDR3 DNA sequence: TGTGCCAGCAGCTCTAACCCCGGGACTAGTTGGAACGAGCAGTACTTC.

The V gene is TRBV7-2, the J gene TRBJ2-4; a possible D gene is TRBD1 (5 bases). The CDR3 consists of 15 residues. Trimming shortened V by 5 bases and J by 0 bases, and 11 bases separated the two germline ends. The germline V gene has CDR1 SGHTA and CDR2 FQGNSA. In DNA form, the CDR3 reads TGTGCCAGCAGCCTTACAGGATTAGCCAAAAACATTCAGTACTTC. Its translation is CASSLTGLAKNIQYF. Looking up the rest from reference TRBV7-2 and TRBJ2-4 gives the full variable domain: GAGVSQSPSNKVTEKGKDVELRCDPISGHTALYWYRQSLGQGLEFLIYFQGNSAPDKSGLPSDRFSAERTGGSVSTLTIQRTQQEDSAVYLCASSLTGLAKNIQYFGAGTRLSVL.

This chain joins TRBV7-2 and TRBJ2-7, with TRBD1 as a possible D gene (5 bases). CDR3 length: 15 residues. Trimming pared 1 base from V and 3 bases from J, leaving 13 bases between. Germline lookup yields CDR1 SGHTA and CDR2 FQGNSA. DNA of the CDR3: TGTGCCAGCAGCTTAGGGCAGGGTTCCTTCTACGAGCAGTACTTC. Its protein product is CASSLGQGSFYEQYF.

This chain uses TRBV11-2 with TRBJ1-2; D perhaps matches TRBD1 (5 bases). CDR1 and CDR2 from the germline V gene are SGHAT and FQNNGV. V dropped 6 bases and J dropped 8 bases, with 28 bases sitting between them. CDR3 length: 17 residues. CDR3 region: CASSLPIFRRRGWGYTF. Here the CDR3 DNA reads TGTGCCAGCAGTTTGCCGATCTTCAGGAGGAGGGGTTGGGGCTACACCTTC.

J is TRBJ2-5 and V is TRBV12-3 or TRBV12-4; maybe TRBD1 (6 bases). The V gene lost 4 bases and the J gene lost 5 bases, with 11 bases spanning the gap. CDR3 size: 13 residues. The CDR3 protein is CASSSGGRETQYF. The CDR3 coding sequence is TGTGCCAGCAGTTCTGGGGGCAGGGAGACCCAGTACTTC.

This clone was found once. The CDR3 DNA follows: TGTGCCAGCAGCGTAGGTCCAGGGCGTAATTCACCCCTCCACTTT. Protein sequence: CASSVGPGRNSPLHF. The rearrangement uses TRBV9 and TRBJ1-6, with D maybe TRBD1 (5 bases). With 0 bases removed from V and 6 bases from J, the gap between germline ends came to 10 bases. Germline loops: CDR1 SGDLS, CDR2 YYNGEE. The CDR3 runs 15 residues.

This sequence joins TRBV7-8 and TRBJ2-2; D unclear. In germline, CDR1 is SGHVS, CDR2 FQNEAQ. The V end lost 5 bases, the J end lost 1 base, and 8 bases lay between the germline ends. CDR3 length equals 14 residues. CDR3 DNA sequence: TGTGCCAGCAGCCAATCATTGAACACCGGGGAGCTGTTTTTT. Its protein product is CASSQSLNTGELFF.

The V call is TRBV30, the J call TRBJ2-1, with 10 bases aligning to TRBD2. Looked up from germline, CDR1 is GTSNPN and CDR2 is SVGIG (reference sequence). The CDR3 spans 15 residues. The ends lost 5 bases at V and 0 bases at J; junction bases unmatched: 4. The CDR3 loop reads CAWLSGRSSYNEQFF. CDR3 coding DNA: TGTGCCTGGCTTAGCGGGAGGAGCTCCTACAATGAGCAGTTCTTC.